The 21 T cell receptor beta chains below all came from one sample that was sequenced in a study of long-term antiretroviral therapy in people with HIV. The libraries were made with immunoSEQ v3.0 at survey level. Sequencing used immunoSEQ multiplex PCR; TCRdb keeps in-frame clones, though not all of them. The sample consists of more than 25,000 clones, roughly 90% of them appearing once. This specimen consisted of unsorted PBMCs, obtained 1.8 years after starting antiretroviral therapy. These receptors originate from a woman aged 18 to 35 with HIV.

J is TRBJ2-5 and V is TRBV28, with D perhaps TRBD2 (5 bases). This CDR3 comprises 15 residues. V was pared by 5 bases and J by 3 bases, with 16 bases between. Germline CDR1 reads MDHEN; CDR2 reads SYDVKM. CDR3 amino acids: CASSLQRVFKETQYF. CDR3 nucleotide sequence: TGTGCCAGCAGTCTGCAGAGGGTGTTCAAAGAGACCCAGTACTTC.

The chain employs TRBV7-2 and TRBJ1-5; TRBD1 is a possible D gene (6 bases). The germline V gene has CDR1 SGHTA and CDR2 FQGNSA. V was shortened by 6 bases and J by 0 bases, with 9 bases between the two germline ends. The length of the CDR3 is 14 residues. DNA for the CDR3: TGTGCCAGCAGTCCACAGGGTAGCAATCAGCCCCAGCATTTT. It yields the protein CASSPQGSNQPQHF.

The CDR3 sequence: CASSGRTASSYEQYF. CDR3 coding DNA: TGCGCCAGCAGCGGACGGACAGCGAGCTCCTACGAGCAGTACTTC. The chain joins TRBV4-1 to TRBJ2-7; D may be TRBD1 (6 bases). The CDR3 length is 15 residues. Germline-derived CDR1 and CDR2 are MGHRA and YSYEKL. V gave up 5 bases and J gave up 0 bases, with 14 bases separating them.

The chain is built from TRBV7-2 and TRBJ2-3, with a possible D match to TRBD2 (5 bases). The germline V gene has CDR1 SGHTA and CDR2 FQGNSA. V lost 7 bases, J lost 3 bases, and 20 bases lay in between. The CDR3 contains 16 residues. The CDR3 protein is CASTSASAGGTDTQYF. The CDR3 coding sequence is TGTGCCAGCACCTCCGCCAGCGCGGGTGGGACAGATACGCAGTATTTT.

CDR3 protein: CASSETGVYNEQFF. In nucleotides, the CDR3 is TGTGCCAGCAGCGAGACAGGGGTGTACAATGAGCAGTTCTTC. This sequence joins TRBV7-6 and TRBJ2-1, with 8 bases aligning to TRBD1. The CDR3 is 14 residues long. With 5 bases clipped from V and 4 bases from J, the junction kept 4 bases outside the gene matches. Per germline, CDR1 SGHVS and CDR2 FNYEAQ.

V gene TRBV9 combines with J gene TRBJ2-7; D possibly corresponds to TRBD2 (5 bases). This CDR3 comprises 14 residues. Germline V CDR1 and CDR2: SGDLS, YYNGEE. With 4 bases removed from V and 7 bases from J, the gap between germline ends came to 18 bases. CDR3 DNA: TGTGCCAGCAGCCCCGGAGGACGGGTTCGGGAGCAGTACTTC. Its protein product is CASSPGGRVREQYF. The variable domain in full, completed from reference TRBV9 and TRBJ2-7, reads DSGVTQTPKHLITATGQRVTLRCSPRSGDLSVYWYQQSLDQGLQFLIQYYNGEERAKGNILERFSAQQFPDLHSELNLSSLELGDSALYFCASSPGGRVREQYFGPGTRLTVT.

The chain has TRBV7-6 and TRBJ2-3, with 10 bases aligning to TRBD2. The V gene end was trimmed by 1 base and the J gene end by 4 bases; junction bases not matched to a gene: 8. The CDR3 runs to 17 residues. Germline V lookup: CDR1 SGHVS, CDR2 FNYEAQ. The CDR3 sequence: CASSLVGPSGSADTQYF. The CDR3 DNA reads TGTGCCAGCAGCTTAGTAGGTCCTAGCGGGAGCGCAGATACGCAGTATTTT.

V and J are TRBV6-5 and TRBJ2-7; D gene unclear. Trimming took off 0 bases at V and 3 bases at J, with 6 bases between the two ends. Per germline, CDR1 MNHEY and CDR2 SVGAGI. This CDR3 contains 13 residues. In nucleotides, the CDR3 is TGTGCCAGCAGTTACTCTCCAAGCTACGAGCAGTACTTC. Residues: CASSYSPSYEQYF.

This chain links TRBV18 with TRBJ1-1; D is unclear. Between the trimmed V and J ends, which lost 4 bases and 2 bases, there was a span of 11 bases. Germline V gene lookup returns CDR1 KGHSH and CDR2 LQKENI. The CDR3 consists of 14 residues. CDR3 DNA sequence: TGTGCCAGCTCACTCGGTCAAATAAACACTGAAGCTTTCTTT. Its translation: CASSLGQINTEAFF.

The sample holds a few counts of this clone. V gene TRBV19 combines with J gene TRBJ1-1, with D possibly matching TRBD1 (6 bases). Trimming left V 5 bases short and J 5 bases short, with 12 bases between. Germline CDR1 reads LNHDA; CDR2 reads SQIVND (reference sequence). The CDR3 extends over 13 amino acids. The CDR3 reads CASSSTGNTEAFF. CDR3 coding DNA: TGTGCCAGTAGTTCTACAGGGAATACTGAAGCTTTCTTT.

This clone was seen a single time. The chain uses TRBV9 and TRBJ2-2; 12 bases match TRBD2. The V gene end was trimmed by 7 bases and the J gene end by 6 bases; junction bases not matched to a gene: 22. From germline, CDR1 is SGDLS and CDR2 YYNGEE. The CDR3 covers 20 residues. The CDR3 DNA sequence: TGTGCCAGCGAAGGGTTGGTCCGACTAGCGGGAGAGGCCCACGCCGGGGAGCTGTTTTTT. This codes for CASEGLVRLAGEAHAGELFF.

The chain recombines TRBV9 with TRBJ2-2, with 7 bases identical to TRBD1. CDR1 and CDR2 (germline): SGDLS, YYNGEE. With 1 base clipped from V and 0 bases from J, the junction kept 9 bases outside the gene matches. The CDR3 length is 18 residues. The CDR3 DNA reads as TGTGCCAGCAGCGTATTAGATCAGGGGGTCGCGAACACCGGGGAGCTGTTTTTT. Its translation: CASSVLDQGVANTGELFF. The complete variable domain, with remaining parts taken from reference TRBV9 and TRBJ2-2, reads DSGVTQTPKHLITATGQRVTLRCSPRSGDLSVYWYQQSLDQGLQFLIQYYNGEERAKGNILERFSAQQFPDLHSELNLSSLELGDSALYFCASSVLDQGVANTGELFFGEGSRLTVL.

This clone has just one count. Here the CDR3 reads CASSEWGPSGDSYEQYF. DNA of the CDR3: TGTGCCAGCAGTGAATGGGGTCCTAGCGGGGACTCCTACGAGCAGTACTTC. The chain has TRBV25-1 and TRBJ2-7, with TRBD2 matching over 9 bases. This CDR3 has 17 amino acids. Germline-derived CDR1 and CDR2 are MGHDK and SYGVNS. V trimming: 1 base; J trimming: 0 bases; junction bases outside the gene matches: 7.

V gene TRBV9 combines with J gene TRBJ2-1; TRBD2 might be the D (5 bases). The CDR3 has 15 residues. Germline V gives CDR1 SGDLS, CDR2 YYNGEE. V gave up 3 bases and J gave up 5 bases, with 15 bases separating them. This CDR3 is CASSGSAGDNNEQFF. In DNA form, the CDR3 reads TGTGCCAGCAGCGGCAGCGCCGGGGATAACAATGAGCAGTTCTTC.

This chain connects TRBV5-1 to TRBJ1-2, with 11 bases identical to TRBD1. The V gene's germline CDR1 is SGHRS and CDR2 YFSETQ. V shed 0 bases and J 4 bases; nucleotides not matched to a gene: 11. This CDR3 region has 18 residues. CDR3 DNA sequence: TGCGCCAGCAGCTTGGCGCCCGGACAGGGGGCGCGTAGCTATGGCTACACCTTC. It specifies CASSLAPGQGARSYGYTF.

The chain recombines TRBV7-9 with TRBJ2-1, with 9 bases fitting TRBD2. The CDR3 consists of 15 residues. Germline values: CDR1 SEHNR, CDR2 FQNEAQ (reference sequence). The V segment lost 5 bases and the J segment 6 bases; nucleotides outside the gene matches: 8. DNA for the CDR3: TGTGCCAGCAGCCTCACGGGACTAGCTTTCAATGAGCAGTTCTTC. Translation gives CASSLTGLAFNEQFF.

The gene calls are TRBV7-3 and TRBJ2-2; no definite D call. Germline V lookup: CDR1 SGHTA, CDR2 FQGTGA. This CDR3 contains 14 residues. V gave up 0 bases and J gave up 3 bases, with 5 bases separating them. The CDR3 coding sequence is TGTGCCAGCAGCTTAACTGCACACACCGGGGAGCTGTTTTTT. It encodes CASSLTAHTGELFF.

The rearrangement links TRBV28 to TRBJ2-7, with no clear D. Per the germline V gene, CDR1 is MDHEN and CDR2 is SYDVKM. CDR3 length: 16 residues. V was clipped by 7 bases and J by 7 bases, with 26 bases between them. CDR3 sequence (DNA): TGTGCCAGCACCGCCCGCTGGCGGACCGTGGCTTTTGAGCAGTACTTC. It yields the protein CASTARWRTVAFEQYF.

This clone was picked up one time. V usage is TRBV6-1 and J usage is TRBJ2-5; 10 bases are shared with TRBD2. Germline CDR1 reads MNHNS; CDR2 reads SASEGT. J lost 2 bases, V lost 1 base, and 4 bases had no gene match. This CDR3 spans 16 amino acids. The CDR3 coding sequence is TGTGCCAGCAGTGAAGTGTGGACTAGCGGTCAAGAGACCCAGTACTTC. It encodes CASSEVWTSGQETQYF.

The chain links TRBV29-1 to TRBJ2-1, with D unresolved. The CDR3 extends over 11 amino acids. V lost 4 bases to trimming and J lost 8 bases, with 9 bases between them. The V gene's germline CDR1 is SQVTM and CDR2 ANQGSEA. The CDR3 DNA reads as TGCAGCGTTGTAAGGGTTTATGAGCAGTTCTTC. Translation: CSVVRVYEQFF.

The chain recombines TRBV5-8 with TRBJ1-1; D is unclear. V was shortened by 0 bases and J by 1 base, with 7 bases between the two germline ends. Germline loops: CDR1 SGHTS, CDR2 YDEGEE. CDR3 length: 14 amino acids. CDR3 in DNA: TGTGCCAGCAGCTTGGGGGCACCGAACACTGAAGCTTTCTTT. It codes for CASSLGAPNTEAFF.